This TCR beta chain emerged from a study of cytomegalovirus exposure and HLA in healthy donors. Both 60 Vbeta primers and 13 Jbeta primers went into the PCR. TCRdb keeps only in-frame clones here, not all; method: immunoSEQ multiplex PCR. The sample has 200,000 to 250,000 clones, approximately 84% seen once. General study points: The later analysis indicated that the majority of CMV-associated TCR beta chains appeared HLA-restricted.

CDR1 and CDR2 from the germline V gene are SGHNT and YYREEE (reference sequence). The CDR3 covers 15 residues. Deletions cut 4 bases from V and 4 bases from J, with 17 bases between. A remark on this clone: Its antigen remains unidentified.

Sample: PBMCs. This chain connects TRBV5-4 to TRBJ1-2; a weak D match, TRBD1 (6 bases). This receptor was identified in a woman in her forties in good health and CMV-seronegative. The CDR3 bases are TGTGCCAGCAGCCCACCCGGGACACCGGGCTATGGCTACACCTTC. It codes for CASSPPGTPGYGYTF.